This TCR beta chain was obtained from a study of blood T cells in healthy people across ages. Study conclusions and caveats: Donors of long life had a larger count of naive CD4+ cells and greater diversity than aged donors.

It was with a sample-barcoded 5' primer and a J-beta primer mix that a second PCR of roughly 7 to 12 cycles was run. TCRdb reprocessed the 5' RACE reads via MiXCR and lists one record per CDR3 protein. Altogether approximately 780,000 distinct CDR3 sequences are present, roughly 24% being singletons, with the ten largest covering 2.5% to 3.5%. The J segment lost 5 bases and the V segment lost 3 bases, leaving 3 bases of the junction unmatched. This CDR3 region has 13 residues. The germline CDR1 and CDR2 sequences are SQVTM and ANQGSEA. In this sample, this clonotype turned up many times. The antigen remains unidentified. The data also belong to a second study, concerning T cells of mothers and their children. That source notes: Sequencing got over 10 million TCR beta CDR3 reads from each mother and around 3.1 million from each child.

This receptor was taken from a boy between 10 and 17 years old in good health. Sequencing was done on a sample of blood. The chain recombines TRBV29-1 with TRBJ2-5; TRBD1 agrees at 10 bases. CDR3 coding DNA: TGCAGCGTTGAGGACAGGGGGTGGGAGACCCAGTACTTC. Translated: CSVEDRGWETQYF.